A selection of T cell receptor beta chains follows, all from one sample in a study of blood T cell repertoires in COVID-19. Assay used: immunoSEQ multiplex PCR; TCRdb lists only in-frame clones, some missing. The sample has roughly 50,000 clones; approximately 89% are singletons. Sequencing was performed on peripheral blood. The receptors stem from a woman aged 55-70 years with active COVID-19. CDR3s include the opening cysteine and the closing phenylalanine or tryptophan. The order of the fields is clone size, D gene, J gene, V gene, CDR3 DNA, CDR3 protein. The D gene is left open where the match is weak. Only part of the rows carry a size: once, few, many, or a class if the clone is expanded.

size: .
D: .
J: TRBJ1-5
V: TRBV7-2
DNA: TGTGCCAGCAGCTTAGACAACAATCAGCCCCAGCATTTT
CDR3: CASSLDNNQPQHF

size: .
D: TRBD1
J: TRBJ1-1
V: TRBV12-5
DNA: TGTGCTAGTGGTTTGGGACAGGGTTGGACTGAAGCTTTCTTT
CDR3: CASGLGQGWTEAFF

size: .
D: .
J: TRBJ1-1
V: TRBV25-1
DNA: TGTGCCAGCAGTGAATGGGGCACTCGCCGCGCTTTCTTT
CDR3: CASSEWGTRRAFF

size: .
D: .
J: TRBJ2-7
V: TRBV2
DNA: TGTGCCAGCAGGATAAGCGGGTCGGGCTCTAACGAGCAGTACTTC
CDR3: CASRISGSGSNEQYF

size: .
D: .
J: TRBJ2-3
V: TRBV29-1
DNA: TGCAGCGTCGGGACAGATACGCAGTATTTT
CDR3: CSVGTDTQYF

size: .
D: .
J: TRBJ2-5
V: TRBV7-9
DNA: TGTGCCAGCAGTCGTCTTGGGGCAGTCCAAGAGACCCAGTACTTC
CDR3: CASSRLGAVQETQYF

size: .
D: TRBD1
J: TRBJ2-7
V: TRBV4-2
DNA: TGTGCCAGCAGCCGTGACCCAGGGGGCTCGACCTACGAGCAGTACTTC
CDR3: CASSRDPGGSTYEQYF

size: once
D: .
J: TRBJ2-3
V: TRBV6-5
DNA: TGTGCCAGCAGGGAGGGGTCTTCAGATACGCAGTATTTT
CDR3: CASREGSSDTQYF

size: .
D: TRBD1
J: TRBJ1-2
V: TRBV27
DNA: TGTGCCAGCGGACAGGGTGGGGCCGCCCTCTATGGCTACACCTTC
CDR3: CASGQGGAALYGYTF

size: .
D: TRBD2
J: TRBJ2-3
V: TRBV12-5
DNA: TGTGCTAGTGGTTTGGAAGGGACTAGCGCAGATACGCAGTATTTT
CDR3: CASGLEGTSADTQYF

size: .
D: TRBD2
J: TRBJ2-7
V: TRBV5-4
DNA: TGTGCCAGCAGCATGGCTAGCGGCGGTGGGGCCTACGAGCAGTACTTC
CDR3: CASSMASGGGAYEQYF

size: .
D: .
J: TRBJ1-5
V: TRBV6-5
DNA: TGTGCCAGCAGTTCCCGGGTAGGCAATCAGCCCCAGCATTTT
CDR3: CASSSRVGNQPQHF

size: .
D: .
J: TRBJ1-1
V: TRBV29-1
DNA: TGCAGCGTTGAAGCAAACACTGAAGCTTTCTTT
CDR3: CSVEANTEAFF

size: .
D: .
J: TRBJ2-3
V: TRBV10-3
DNA: TGTGCCATCAGGGCCCATCGGGGCACAGATACGCAGTATTTT
CDR3: CAIRAHRGTDTQYF

size: once
D: .
J: TRBJ2-5
V: TRBV5-1
DNA: TGCGCCAGCAGCCCGGAGCCGGGAGCAAAAGAGACCCAGTACTTC
CDR3: CASSPEPGAKETQYF

size: once
D: TRBD1
J: TRBJ2-3
V: TRBV6-5
DNA: TGTGCCAGCAGTCAGCGGACAGGGCGCACAGATACGCAGTATTTT
CDR3: CASSQRTGRTDTQYF

size: once
D: TRBD2
J: TRBJ2-1
V: TRBV7-2
DNA: TGTGCCACCAGCTCGTGGGGGGGGTCCTACAATGAGCAGTTCTTC
CDR3: CATSSWGGSYNEQFF

size: .
D: TRBD1
J: TRBJ1-1
V: TRBV4-3
DNA: TGCGCCAGCAGCCAAGGTCTTGGAATCGGTGGCAGGGGGCGGGCGGAAGCTTTCTTT
CDR3: CASSQGLGIGGRGRAEAFF

size: .
D: TRBD1
J: TRBJ2-7
V: TRBV2
DNA: TGTGCCAGCAGAGCCGGGACAGGCGAAACCCTAAGCTCCTACGAGCAGTACTTC
CDR3: CASRAGTGETLSSYEQYF

size: .
D: TRBD1
J: TRBJ1-2
V: TRBV11-2
DNA: TGTGCCAGCAGCTTAGGATTCACAGGGGACTATGGCTACACCTTC
CDR3: CASSLGFTGDYGYTF

size: .
D: TRBD1
J: TRBJ1-2
V: TRBV6-2/TRBV6-3
DNA: TGTGCCAGCAGTTACTCCGGACAGGGCAATGGCTACACCTTC
CDR3: CASSYSGQGNGYTF

size: .
D: TRBD1
J: TRBJ2-2
V: TRBV6-1
DNA: TGTGCCAGCAGTAAAGGGACAGGGGGTCAGGCCGGGGAGCTGTTTTTT
CDR3: CASSKGTGGQAGELFF

size: .
D: TRBD1
J: TRBJ2-7
V: TRBV5-1
DNA: TGCGCCAGCAGCTTGGGGGCAGGGGGCGAGCAGTACTTC
CDR3: CASSLGAGGEQYF

size: .
D: .
J: TRBJ1-2
V: TRBV3-1/TRBV3-2
DNA: TGTGCCAGCAGCCAAGATTCTGTGGCAGGGGGCTACACCTTC
CDR3: CASSQDSVAGGYTF

size: .
D: TRBD1
J: TRBJ1-1
V: TRBV15
DNA: TGTGCCACCAGCAGAGACCCCAGGGGGCTTACTGAAGCTTTCTTT
CDR3: CATSRDPRGLTEAFF

size: .
D: .
J: TRBJ1-4
V: TRBV11-2
DNA: TGTGCCAGCAGCCGCGCGGCACCGGGACGGGCGGGGGAAAAACTGTTTTTT
CDR3: CASSRAAPGRAGEKLFF

size: few
D: TRBD2
J: TRBJ2-2
V: TRBV12-5
DNA: TGTGCTAGTGGCCCCACTAGCGGGGGATACACCGGGGAGCTGTTTTTT
CDR3: CASGPTSGGYTGELFF

size: .
D: .
J: TRBJ1-5
V: TRBV5-5
DNA: TGTGCCAGCAGCTTAAGCGTGAGAGGCAATCAGCCCCAGCATTTT
CDR3: CASSLSVRGNQPQHF

size: .
D: TRBD2
J: TRBJ2-2
V: TRBV7-6
DNA: TGTGCCAGCAGCCTCAGACTAGCGGGAACACCGGGGGAGCTGTTTTTT
CDR3: CASSLRLAGTPGELFF

size: .
D: .
J: TRBJ1-1
V: TRBV27
DNA: TGTGCCAGCAGGAAGGGGATTGGGAACACTGAAGCTTTCTTT
CDR3: CASRKGIGNTEAFF

size: once
D: TRBD1
J: TRBJ2-6
V: TRBV7-2
DNA: TGTGCCAGCAGCCAGGGGACAGGTACTGGGGCCAACGTCCTGACTTTC
CDR3: CASSQGTGTGANVLTF

size: once
D: TRBD1
J: TRBJ2-2
V: TRBV18
DNA: TGTGCCAGCTCACCAGGACAGGGGGCTTCCGGGGAGCTGTTTTTT
CDR3: CASSPGQGASGELFF

size: .
D: .
J: TRBJ1-5
V: TRBV7-2
DNA: TGTGCCAGCAGCTTAGGCGGGGGCCCCAATCAGCCCCAGCATTTT
CDR3: CASSLGGGPNQPQHF

size: once
D: TRBD1
J: TRBJ1-4
V: TRBV18
DNA: TGTGCCAGCTCACCCTCGAAGACAGGGAGAAATGAAAAACTGTTTTTT
CDR3: CASSPSKTGRNEKLFF

size: few
D: TRBD2
J: TRBJ2-3
V: TRBV7-6
DNA: TGTGCCAGCAAGCTAGCGGGGAACACAGATACGCAGTATTTT
CDR3: CASKLAGNTDTQYF

size: .
D: TRBD2
J: TRBJ2-1
V: TRBV7-7
DNA: TGTGCCAGCAGCTTTAGCGGGGGAAATGAGCAGTTCTTC
CDR3: CASSFSGGNEQFF

size: .
D: TRBD1
J: TRBJ2-1
V: TRBV9
DNA: TGTGCCAGCAGCGCCGTGGGGACAGGGGATGAGCAGTTCTTC
CDR3: CASSAVGTGDEQFF

size: once
D: .
J: TRBJ1-2
V: TRBV5-6
DNA: TGTGCCAGCAGCCAAAATATCGGGAACTATGGCTACACCTTC
CDR3: CASSQNIGNYGYTF

size: .
D: .
J: TRBJ1-4
V: TRBV7-2
DNA: TGTGCCAGCAGCTGGCAGGGTGCTAATGAAAAACTGTTTTTT
CDR3: CASSWQGANEKLFF

size: once
D: TRBD2
J: TRBJ2-2
V: TRBV30
DNA: TGTGCCTCAACCGGGACTAGCGGGGTGCATTCCGGGGAGCTGTTTTTT
CDR3: CASTGTSGVHSGELFF

size: .
D: .
J: TRBJ2-7
V: TRBV18
DNA: TGTGCCAGCTCACCAGGGACAAACTACGAGCAGTACTTC
CDR3: CASSPGTNYEQYF

size: .
D: TRBD2
J: TRBJ2-2
V: TRBV9
DNA: TGTGCCAGCAGCGTATATAGCGGGGGTAACACCGGGGAGCTGTTTTTT
CDR3: CASSVYSGGNTGELFF

size: .
D: .
J: TRBJ1-2
V: TRBV5-6
DNA: TGTGCCAGCAGCTTGGGGACTCTCTTACACTATGGCTACACCTTC
CDR3: CASSLGTLLHYGYTF

size: few
D: .
J: TRBJ1-6
V: TRBV7-9
DNA: TGTGCCAGCAGCCAGGGTTATTCACCCCTCCACTTT
CDR3: CASSQGYSPLHF

size: .
D: .
J: TRBJ2-5
V: TRBV19
DNA: TGTGCCAGTAGTAGGGGGGGGGCGGAGACCCAGTACTTC
CDR3: CASSRGGAETQYF

size: few
D: TRBD1
J: TRBJ2-1
V: TRBV11-2
DNA: TGTGCCAGCAGTCGCAGACAGGGGGTGAATGAGCAGTTCTTC
CDR3: CASSRRQGVNEQFF

size: .
D: .
J: TRBJ2-5
V: TRBV5-6
DNA: TGTGCCAGCAGCTTAATCGGCGGGGTCCAAGAGACCCAGTACTTC
CDR3: CASSLIGGVQETQYF

size: once
D: TRBD2
J: TRBJ2-5
V: TRBV5-1
DNA: TGCGCCAGCAGCCCCAGCGGGGGCACAGAGACCCAGTACTTC
CDR3: CASSPSGGTETQYF

size: .
D: TRBD2
J: TRBJ2-7
V: TRBV11-2
DNA: TGTGCCAGCAGCTCGACTAGCGGGGGGCCCTACGAGCAGTACTTC
CDR3: CASSSTSGGPYEQYF

size: .
D: .
J: TRBJ1-6
V: TRBV7-2
DNA: TGTGCCAGCAGCCTCAGAGGGTCAGAGGGATCACCCCTCCACTTT
CDR3: CASSLRGSEGSPLHF

size: .
D: .
J: TRBJ1-4
V: TRBV30
DNA: TGTGCCTGGGGGGGGCCCCTGGGTAATGAAAAACTGTTTTTT
CDR3: CAWGGPLGNEKLFF

size: once
D: .
J: TRBJ1-2
V: TRBV27
DNA: TGTGCCAGCAGTTTATCCAGGGGCCATGGCTACACCTTC
CDR3: CASSLSRGHGYTF

size: .
D: .
J: TRBJ1-6
V: TRBV18
DNA: TGTGCCAGCTCACCGCGTAATTCACCCCTCCACTTT
CDR3: CASSPRNSPLHF

size: .
D: .
J: TRBJ2-2
V: TRBV18
DNA: TGTGCCAGCTCACCACCGGGGGGTCCCACCGGGGAGCTGTTTTTT
CDR3: CASSPPGGPTGELFF

size: .
D: TRBD2
J: TRBJ2-5
V: TRBV9
DNA: TGTGCCAGCAGCGGCCTGGGGGGGAGAGAGACCCAGTACTTC
CDR3: CASSGLGGRETQYF

size: once
D: TRBD1
J: TRBJ1-3
V: TRBV4-2
DNA: TGTGCCAGCAGCCAAGATACCGGGACAGGGGACGGAAACACCATATATTTT
CDR3: CASSQDTGTGDGNTIYF

size: .
D: TRBD1
J: TRBJ2-7
V: TRBV5-5
DNA: TGTGCCAGCAGCTCGACAGGGAAAACCTACGAGCAGTACTTC
CDR3: CASSSTGKTYEQYF

size: .
D: TRBD1
J: TRBJ1-1
V: TRBV19
DNA: TGTGCCAGTAAGGGGACAGGGGGCAGGTTGAACACTGAAGCTTTCTTT
CDR3: CASKGTGGRLNTEAFF

size: .
D: TRBD1
J: TRBJ2-1
V: TRBV4-1
DNA: TGCGCCAGCAGCCATACCGGGACAGGGAACAATGAGCAGTTCTTC
CDR3: CASSHTGTGNNEQFF